This T cell receptor beta chain was identified during a study of T cell repertoires in cytomegalovirus infection. Trimming cost V 1 base and J 2 bases, with 12 bases left between them. Per the germline V gene, CDR1 is SGHTA and CDR2 is FQGNSA. This CDR3 has 16 amino acids. TCRdb processed the reads anew with MiXCR; each CDR3 protein has one entry. The sample has a few hundred thousand distinct CDR3 sequences; more than 20% are singletons. In its sample, this clonotype was seen many times. Material for sequencing was PBMCs. The chain carries TRBV7-2 and TRBJ2-1; D tentatively reads TRBD1 or TRBD2 (5 bases each). The clonotype comes from a human donor in good health (CMV status not recorded). Some clones in this sample may be carry-over from other donors' samples. CDR3 sequence reads: CASSLEGVRAYNEQFF. CDR3 nucleotide sequence: TGTGCCAGCAGCTTAGAGGGAGTCAGGGCCTACAATGAGCAGTTCTTC. Supplemented by reference TRBV7-2 and TRBJ2-1, the full variable domain reads GAGVSQSPSNKVTEKGKDVELRCDPISGHTALYWYRQSLGQGLEFLIYFQGNSAPDKSGLPSDRFSAERTGGSVSTLTIQRTQQEDSAVYLCASSLEGVRAYNEQFFGPGTRLTVL.